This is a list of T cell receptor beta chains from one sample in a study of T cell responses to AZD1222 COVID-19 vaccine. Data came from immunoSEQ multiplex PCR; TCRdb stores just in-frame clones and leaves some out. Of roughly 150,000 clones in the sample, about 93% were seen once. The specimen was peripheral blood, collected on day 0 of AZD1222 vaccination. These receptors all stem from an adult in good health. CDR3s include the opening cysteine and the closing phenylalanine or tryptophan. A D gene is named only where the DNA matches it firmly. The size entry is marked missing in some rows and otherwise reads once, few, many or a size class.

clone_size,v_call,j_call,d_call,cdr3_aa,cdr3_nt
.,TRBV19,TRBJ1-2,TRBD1,CASSTGQGTYGYTF,TGTGCCAGTAGTACCGGACAGGGCACCTATGGCTACACCTTC
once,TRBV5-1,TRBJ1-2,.,CASSLGGLDYGYTF,TGCGCCAGCAGCTTGGGAGGGTTGGACTATGGCTACACCTTC
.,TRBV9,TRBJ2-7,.,CASSPTGYEQYF,TGTGCCAGCAGCCCGACCGGTTACGAGCAGTACTTC
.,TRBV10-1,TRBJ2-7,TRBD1,CASGKDRTSEQYF,TGCGCCAGCGGTAAGGACAGGACCTCCGAGCAGTACTTC
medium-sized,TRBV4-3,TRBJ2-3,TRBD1,CASSRGQGSTDTQYF,TGCGCCAGCAGCCGCGGACAGGGCAGCACAGATACGCAGTATTTT
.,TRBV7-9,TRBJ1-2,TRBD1,CASSEVAGGTLYGYTF,TGTGCCAGCAGCGAGGTCGCAGGGGGAACCCTTTATGGCTACACCTTC
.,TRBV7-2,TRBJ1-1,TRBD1,CASSSATGKDTEAFF,TGTGCCAGCAGCTCAGCGACAGGGAAGGACACTGAAGCTTTCTTT
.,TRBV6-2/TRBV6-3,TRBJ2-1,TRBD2,CASSYPLAGGRNEQFF,TGTGCCAGCAGTTACCCCCTAGCGGGGGGGCGAAATGAGCAGTTCTTC
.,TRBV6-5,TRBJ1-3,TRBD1,CASSPQGARGNTIYF,TGTGCCAGCAGTCCCCAGGGGGCGCGTGGAAACACCATATATTTT
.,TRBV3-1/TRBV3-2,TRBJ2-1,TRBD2,CASSQYPGLAGTSSYNEQFF,TGTGCCAGCAGCCAGTACCCGGGACTAGCGGGAACGAGCTCCTACAATGAGCAGTTCTTC
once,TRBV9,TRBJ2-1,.,CASSVGTDSSYNEQFF,TGTGCCAGCAGCGTAGGTACTGACAGTTCCTACAATGAGCAGTTCTTC
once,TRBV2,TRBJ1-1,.,CASSETWGAFF,TGTGCCAGCAGTGAAACATGGGGAGCTTTCTTT
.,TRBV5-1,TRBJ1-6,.,CASSLVGGGNSPLHF,TGCGCCAGCAGCTTGGTGGGGGGAGGAAATTCACCCCTCCACTTT
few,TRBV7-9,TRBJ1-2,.,CASSLGHAGTHYGYTF,TGTGCCAGCAGCTTAGGTCACGCCGGGACCCACTATGGCTACACCTTC
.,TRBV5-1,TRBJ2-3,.,CASKTGQSTDTQYF,TGCGCCAGCAAAACCGGACAGAGCACAGATACGCAGTATTTT
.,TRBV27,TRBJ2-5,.,CASAQGGNQETQYF,TGTGCCAGCGCTCAGGGGGGGAACCAAGAGACCCAGTACTTC
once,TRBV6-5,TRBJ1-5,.,CASRDSWNQPQHF,TGTGCCAGCAGGGACTCCTGGAATCAGCCCCAGCATTTT
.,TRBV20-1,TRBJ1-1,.,CSARDQVEAFF,TGCAGTGCTAGAGATCAGGTGGAAGCTTTCTTT
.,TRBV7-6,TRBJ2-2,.,CASSPRQGGVGDTGELFF,TGTGCCAGCAGCCCTCGGCAAGGGGGGGTCGGGGACACCGGGGAGCTGTTTTTT
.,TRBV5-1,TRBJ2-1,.,CASSGTGREGGQNEQFF,TGCGCCAGCAGCGGAACAGGGAGGGAGGGAGGCCAGAATGAGCAGTTCTTC
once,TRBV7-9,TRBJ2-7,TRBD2,CASSDMGLAGLSYEQYF,TGTGCCAGCAGCGACATGGGACTAGCGGGCCTCTCCTACGAGCAGTACTTC
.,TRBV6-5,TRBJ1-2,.,CASSQVQRQKHGYTF,TGTGCCAGCAGCCAAGTACAGAGACAGAAACATGGCTACACCTTC
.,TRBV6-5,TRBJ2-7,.,CASIDSRNPFYEQYF,TGTGCCAGCATCGATAGCAGGAACCCCTTCTACGAGCAGTACTTC
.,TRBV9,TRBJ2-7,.,CASSPRPYEQYF,TGTGCCAGCAGCCCCCGTCCCTACGAGCAGTACTTC
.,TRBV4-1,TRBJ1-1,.,CASSQWLELNTEAFF,TGCGCCAGCAGCCAATGGTTGGAGTTAAACACTGAAGCTTTCTTT
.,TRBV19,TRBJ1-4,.,CASKGQFNEKLFF,TGTGCCAGTAAAGGGCAGTTTAATGAAAAACTGTTTTTT
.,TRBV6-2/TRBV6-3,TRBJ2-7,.,CASSSTATYSYEQYF,TGTGCCAGCAGTTCTACAGCTACGTATTCCTACGAGCAGTACTTC
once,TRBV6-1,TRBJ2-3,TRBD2,CASSETSGVFTDTQYF,TGTGCCAGCAGTGAGACTAGCGGGGTGTTCACAGATACGCAGTATTTT
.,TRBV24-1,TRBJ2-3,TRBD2,CATSDLGGASGRPPQYF,TGTGCCACCAGTGATTTGGGGGGGGCTAGCGGGAGGCCCCCACAGTATTTT
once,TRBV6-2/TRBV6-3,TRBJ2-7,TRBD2,CASSYSASGYEQYF,TGTGCCAGCAGTTACTCGGCTAGCGGGTACGAGCAGTACTTC